This T cell receptor beta chain was retrieved from a study of OX40 agonist ivuxolimab in advanced cancers. The germline gives CDR1 SGHNT, CDR2 YYREEE (reference sequence). V shed 0 bases and J 2 bases; nucleotides not matched to a gene: 4. This CDR3 comprises 17 residues. The method was immunoSEQ multiplex PCR; TCRdb's version includes in-frame clones alone and lacks a portion of them. The table includes about 54,000 clones, approximately 80% detected once. The sequencing here drew on CD4+ or CD8+ T cells sorted from blood, taken in a trial of the OX40 agonist ivuxolimab. This clonotype originated in an adult with an advanced solid tumor such as melanoma, head and neck, liver or kidney cancer. The chain has TRBV5-4 and TRBJ2-1; 11 nucleotides match TRBD1. Written as DNA, the CDR3 is TGTGCCAGCAGCTTGGCCCCGGGACAGGGGGCCTACAATGAGCAGTTCTTC. Translated, it gives CASSLAPGQGAYNEQFF. The full variable domain, rest sourced from reference TRBV5-4 and TRBJ2-1, is ETGVTQSPTHLIKTRGQQVTLRCSSQSGHNTVSWYQQALGQGPQFIFQYYREEENGRGNFPPRFSGLQFPNYSSELNVNALELDDSALYLCASSLAPGQGAYNEQFFGPGTRLTVL.